Below, 30 T cell receptor beta chains from the same sample are listed, as sequenced in a study of T cell clonotyping in hematopoietic cell transplantation. Repertoires were generated with immunoSEQ multiplex PCR, while TCRdb's copy carries only in-frame clones and drops some. The sample yields around 16,000 clones, under 90% seen once. The sample comprised peripheral blood mononuclear cells. The receptors were gathered from a man aged 50-59 years in good health. Some clones in this sample may be carry-over from other donors' samples.

This clone occurred a few times. V and J are TRBV14 and TRBJ1-3, with no clear D. Trimming cost V 4 bases and J 4 bases, with 11 bases left between them. This CDR3 spans 14 amino acids. Germline lookup yields CDR1 SGHDN and CDR2 FVKESK. This chain's CDR3 is CASSPQYRGNTIYF. The CDR3 nucleotides read TGTGCCAGCAGCCCCCAGTATCGGGGAAACACCATATATTTT.

The V and J genes are TRBV10-3 and TRBJ1-1; TRBD1 is a possible D gene (5 bases). The CDR3 spans 11 residues. Trimming cost V 7 bases and J 7 bases, with 10 bases left between them. Germline V CDR1 and CDR2: ENHRY, SYGVKD. This chain's CDR3 is CAIKGEGEAFF. For the CDR3, the DNA is TGTGCCATCAAAGGGGAGGGTGAAGCTTTCTTT.

The chain employs TRBV9 and TRBJ2-5; tentative D call: TRBD2 (7 bases). V lost 3 bases, J lost 2 bases, and 14 bases lay in between. Germline CDR1 is SGDLS and CDR2 is YYNGEE. This CDR3 comprises 15 residues. The CDR3 spells CASSDGGAKQETQYF. The CDR3 coding sequence is TGTGCCAGCAGCGATGGGGGGGCAAAACAAGAGACCCAGTACTTC.

The chain recombines TRBV4-3 with TRBJ1-6, with TRBD1 as a possible D gene (5 bases). The germline V gene has CDR1 LGHNA and CDR2 YSLEER. This CDR3 comprises 15 residues. V was pared by 3 bases and J by 9 bases, with 15 bases between. The CDR3 reads CASSHGTARSSPLHF. The CDR3, as DNA: TGCGCCAGCAGCCACGGGACGGCGAGAAGTTCACCCCTCCACTTT.

The chain is built from TRBV11-3 and TRBJ2-7; TRBD2 matches at 7 bases. This CDR3 contains 13 residues. V gave up 3 bases and J gave up 3 bases; unmatched junction bases: 2. Germline loops: CDR1 SGHNT, CDR2 YENEEA. The CDR3 DNA is TGTGCCAGCAGCTTGGTAGCGGGCTACGAGCAGTACTTC. Residues: CASSLVAGYEQYF.

This rearrangement joins TRBV5-1 to TRBJ1-5; D gene unclear. The CDR3 spans 15 residues. CDR1 SGHRS and CDR2 YFSETQ come from the germline V gene. V dropped 0 bases and J dropped 0 bases, with 7 bases sitting between them. For the CDR3, the DNA is TGCGCCAGCAGCTTGGCGGGCTATAGCAATCAGCCCCAGCATTTT. Protein: CASSLAGYSNQPQHF.

This clone has a single count. The rearrangement links TRBV6-5 to TRBJ1-1, with D uncertain. V was clipped by 0 bases and J by 2 bases, with 13 bases between them. This CDR3 is built from 16 residues. Germline assignment: CDR1 MNHEY and CDR2 SVGAGI. The DNA of the CDR3 is TGTGCCAGCAGTTACTCTGAGGCGGGCCCTAACACTGAAGCTTTCTTT. Amino acids: CASSYSEAGPNTEAFF.

The rearrangement links TRBV11-3 to TRBJ2-7; 8 bases line up with TRBD1. This CDR3 spans 15 amino acids. Germline assignment: CDR1 SGHNT and CDR2 YENEEA. Unmatched junction bases numbered 6, after V lost 1 base and J lost 4 bases. The CDR3 is CASSLVSGGEYEQYF. The DNA for the CDR3 is TGTGCCAGCAGCTTAGTGTCAGGGGGCGAGTACGAGCAGTACTTC.

The J gene is TRBJ2-5, the V gene TRBV5-6; TRBD1 agrees at 7 bases. Losses at the gene ends were 1 base for V and 9 bases for J; bases not matched to a gene: 6. Per the germline V gene, CDR1 is SGHDT and CDR2 is YYEEEE. CDR3 size: 13 residues. CDR3 sequence: CASSLTGESSQYF. The CDR3, as DNA: TGTGCCAGCAGCTTGACAGGGGAATCGTCCCAGTACTTC.

This clone has only one observation. The J gene is TRBJ2-6, the V gene TRBV6-1; no reliable D call. Germline V CDR1 and CDR2: MNHNS, SASEGT. Trimming cost V 3 bases and J 0 bases, with 6 bases left between them. The CDR3 extends over 15 amino acids. The CDR3 nucleotides are TGTGCCAGCAGTGAGGAAGGCTCTGGGGCCAACGTCCTGACTTTC. Protein sequence: CASSEEGSGANVLTF.

This chain's CDR3 is CASMPGVPNYGYTF. Written as DNA, the CDR3 is TGTGCCAGCATGCCGGGAGTCCCTAACTATGGCTACACCTTC. The chain carries TRBV28 and TRBJ1-2, with no clear D. CDR3 length: 14 amino acids. The V end was cut by 7 bases, the J end by 0 bases, with 12 bases between. The V gene's germline CDR1 is MDHEN and CDR2 SYDVKM.

The CDR3 sequence: CASNDRGSFGNTIYF. Written as DNA, the CDR3 is TGTGCCAGTAACGACAGGGGCTCTTTTGGAAACACCATATATTTT. This chain links TRBV19 with TRBJ1-3, with 8 bases matching TRBD1. Germline V gene data show CDR1 as LNHDA and CDR2 as SQIVND (reference sequence). The CDR3 extends over 15 amino acids. Trimming at V came to 7 bases and at J to 3 bases, leaving 8 bases not matched to a gene.

The CDR3 coding sequence is TGTGCCAGCAGTTCACCCGGCGGACTAGCGGGCACAGATACGCAGTATTTT. As protein: CASSSPGGLAGTDTQYF. V and J are TRBV27 and TRBJ2-3, with 10 bases fitting TRBD2. This CDR3 contains 17 residues. Germline assignment: CDR1 MNHEY and CDR2 SMNVEV (reference sequence). V shed 4 bases, J shed 1 base, and the junction held 8 bases outside the gene matches.

The gene calls are TRBV5-6 and TRBJ2-5; the match to TRBD2 covers 8 bases. Trimming cost V 0 bases and J 1 base; bases outside gene matches: 5. The CDR3 has 16 amino acids. Looked up from germline, CDR1 is SGHDT and CDR2 is YYEEEE. The CDR3 protein is CASSLGTGGAQETQYF. The DNA of the CDR3 is TGTGCCAGCAGCTTGGGCACGGGGGGGGCCCAAGAGACCCAGTACTTC.

The V and J genes are TRBV28 and TRBJ1-1, with 12 bases matching TRBD1. This CDR3 contains 17 residues. J was trimmed by 5 bases and V by 8 bases; bases with no gene match: 15. In germline, CDR1 is MDHEN, CDR2 SYDVKM. The DNA of the CDR3 is TGTGCCAGCCCCCCCACGGGACAGGGGGCGCTAGGGACTGAAGCTTTCTTT. It translates to CASPPTGQGALGTEAFF.

The CDR3 is CASSRQGHVTLEQYF. CDR3 sequence (DNA): TGTGCCAGCAGCCGCCAAGGACACGTCACCCTCGAGCAGTACTTC. This chain connects TRBV6-1 to TRBJ2-7; possible D gene TRBD1, 5 bases. The CDR3 has 15 residues. Between the trimmed V and J ends, which lost 6 bases and 6 bases, there was a span of 21 bases. Germline CDR1 MNHNS, CDR2 SASEGT.

The chain uses TRBV7-6 and TRBJ2-1; D is undetermined. V shed 5 bases and J shed 5 bases, with 4 bases lying between them. The CDR3 extends over 11 amino acids. CDR1 is SGHVS, CDR2 FNYEAQ, per germline. CDR3 region: CASSINNEQFF. As DNA, the CDR3 is TGTGCCAGCAGCATAAACAATGAGCAGTTCTTC.

The rearrangement joins TRBV29-1 to TRBJ1-1; no clear D gene. This CDR3 has 12 residues. V lost 8 bases and J lost 0, with 10 bases in between. Germline V gene data show CDR1 as SQVTM and CDR2 as ANQGSEA. The CDR3: CSPLHLNTEAFF. CDR3 sequence (DNA): TGCAGCCCTCTTCACTTGAACACTGAAGCTTTCTTT.

The CDR3 DNA is TGCAGCGCTGGACGGGGCGAGGGGAAACTGTTTTTT. Amino acids: CSAGRGEGKLFF. The V gene is TRBV29-1, the J gene TRBJ1-4; a weak D match, TRBD1 (5 bases). Deletions cut 7 bases from V and 11 bases from J, with 17 bases between. CDR3 length: 12 residues. Per the germline V gene, CDR1 is SQVTM and CDR2 is ANQGSEA.

This rearrangement joins TRBV28 to TRBJ1-2; D call uncertain. With 5 bases removed from V and 8 bases from J, the gap between germline ends came to 6 bases. The germline V gene has CDR1 MDHEN and CDR2 SYDVKM. This CDR3 is 10 amino acids long. Written as DNA, the CDR3 is TGTGCCAGCAGTCAGATAGGCTACACCTTC. Amino acids: CASSQIGYTF.

The V gene is TRBV30, the J gene TRBJ1-1; D is uncertain. Germline CDR1 is GTSNPN and CDR2 is SVGIG (reference sequence). V was pared by 2 bases and J by 11 bases, with 24 bases between. The CDR3 runs to 15 residues. CDR3 sequence: CAWSPVGGFSLGAFF. CDR3 nucleotide sequence: TGTGCCTGGAGTCCTGTAGGAGGGTTTTCACTTGGGGCTTTCTTT.

The V gene is TRBV6-5, the J gene TRBJ2-7; 9 nucleotides agree with TRBD1. V gave up 7 bases and J gave up 4 bases; unmatched junction bases: 5. Germline CDR1 reads MNHEY; CDR2 reads SVGAGI. This CDR3 is built from 13 residues. This chain's CDR3 is CASKGTGRYEQYF. The CDR3 DNA reads TGTGCCAGCAAGGGGACAGGGAGATACGAGCAGTACTTC.

V is TRBV7-3 and J is TRBJ1-4; 7 bases line up with TRBD1. This CDR3 spans 14 amino acids. Trimming cost V 1 base and J 6 bases; bases outside gene matches: 2. Germline assignment: CDR1 SGHTA and CDR2 FQGTGA. CDR3 sequence: CASSLNRGDEKLFF. CDR3 bases: TGTGCCAGCAGCTTAAACAGGGGAGATGAAAAACTGTTTTTT.

The rearrangement uses TRBV25-1 and TRBJ1-1; a weak D match, TRBD1 (6 bases). Looked up from germline, CDR1 is MGHDK and CDR2 is SYGVNS. Trimming took off 5 bases at V and 0 bases at J, with 22 bases between the two ends. CDR3 size: 18 residues. CDR3 DNA: TGTGCCAGCAGTCCAATAGGGGGGCTAACAGAACTGAACACTGAAGCTTTCTTT. This translates into CASSPIGGLTELNTEAFF.

This chain uses TRBV28 with TRBJ1-5; D is perhaps TRBD1 (5 bases). The CDR3 is 12 residues long. The V and J ends lost 5 bases and 11 bases respectively, with 13 bases between them. The germline CDR1 and CDR2 sequences are MDHEN and SYDVKM. CDR3 in DNA: TGTGCCAGCAGTCCCGACACCAGGGCCCAGCATTTT. Its translation: CASSPDTRAQHF.

The V gene is TRBV5-4, the J gene TRBJ2-5; 12 bases line up with TRBD2. This CDR3 spans 16 amino acids. After removal of 0 bases from V and 2 bases from J, the junction contained 2 bases not matched to a gene. Germline V lookup: CDR1 SGHNT, CDR2 YYREEE (reference sequence). Here the CDR3 reads CASSLGLAGVQETQYF. CDR3 coding DNA: TGTGCCAGCAGCTTGGGACTAGCGGGGGTTCAAGAGACCCAGTACTTC.

The CDR3 DNA reads as TGTGCCAGCAGCCAAGATTTTCGCAGAGAAGCTTTCTTT. Translated, it gives CASSQDFRREAFF. This chain links TRBV14 with TRBJ1-1; no clear D. V lost 0 bases, J lost 8 bases, and 10 bases lay in between. Germline assignment: CDR1 SGHDN and CDR2 FVKESK. The CDR3 covers 13 residues. The full variable domain, rest sourced from reference TRBV14 and TRBJ1-1, is EAGVTQFPSHSVIEKGQTVTLRCDPISGHDNLYWYRRVMGKEIKFLLHFVKESKQDESGMPNNRFLAERTGGTYSTLKVQPAELEDSGVYFCASSQDFRREAFFGQGTRLTVV.

This chain connects TRBV2 to TRBJ2-7; D unclear. Germline CDR1 is SNHLY and CDR2 is FYNNEI. The CDR3 covers 14 residues. Trimming left V 5 bases short and J 0 bases short, with 11 bases between. In nucleotides, the CDR3 is TGTGCCAGCAGTCTGCAGAGGAGCTCCTACGAGCAGTACTTC. It is translated as CASSLQRSSYEQYF. The full variable domain, with the rest looked up from reference TRBV2 and TRBJ2-7, is EPEVTQTPSHQVTQMGQEVILRCVPISNHLYFYWYRQILGQKVEFLVSFYNNEISEKSEIFDDQFSVERPDGSNFTLKIRSTKLEDSAMYFCASSLQRSSYEQYFGPGTRLTVT.

The V and J genes are TRBV11-3 and TRBJ2-7; D unclear. Trimming shortened V by 1 base and J by 6 bases, and 10 bases separated the two germline ends. The CDR3 consists of 13 residues. Germline CDR1 SGHNT, CDR2 YENEEA. The CDR3 coding sequence is TGTGCCAGCAGCTTAGTCAGCAGTCGCGAGCAGTACTTC. This translates into CASSLVSSREQYF.

The rearrangement links TRBV6-5 to TRBJ1-4; 7 nucleotides match TRBD1. After removal of 1 base from V and 7 bases from J, the junction contained 6 bases not matched to a gene. The CDR3 runs 15 residues. Germline CDR1 reads MNHEY; CDR2 reads SVGAGI. This CDR3 reads CASSYYRTGSEKLFF. The CDR3 nucleotides read TGTGCCAGCAGTTACTACCGGACAGGTAGTGAAAAACTGTTTTTT.